This T cell receptor beta chain was sequenced for a study of human T cells and chemical hapten exposure. Study information: Weekly scalp doses of diphenylcyclopropenone were given to patients during the roughly 24-week study.

This clonotype was observed a handful of times. Trimming removed 6 bases at V and 9 bases at J, with 24 bases between. The CDR3 extends over 16 amino acids. Time point indicated: pre-sensitization, week 0. Stated treatment: therapeutic diphenylcyclopropenone sensitization with weekly scalp DPC. Single cDNA molecules in the library carried unique molecular identifiers attached during preparation. TCRdb used MiXCR to reprocess the RACE reads, holding one entry per CDR3 protein. The table shows 250,000 to 300,000 distinct CDR3 sequences, with approximately 7.5% occurring only once. The V gene is TRBV12-3 or TRBV12-4, the J gene TRBJ1-5; D gene uncertain. This receptor was obtained from a man aged 18 to 29 with alopecia areata. Some clones in this sample may be carry-over from other donors' samples. Material: whole blood, obtained in connection with sensitization to the hapten diphenylcyclopropenone (DPC). The CDR3 DNA follows: TGTGCCAGCAGCCCTTCCGCAACAAGGGCCGGGAGGCCCCAGCATTTT. This sequence encodes CASSPSATRAGRPQHF.